This paragraph covers one T cell receptor (beta chain) sequence. Its antigen remains unknown. This record belongs to a study of T-cell memory formation after mild COVID-19. The overall study: Largely donor-specific TCR clusters were found. Points from the study as a whole: Whereas later expanders leaned CD4+, clones contracting day 15 to 85 showed a balanced CD4/CD8 makeup.

Employing constant-segment primers, 5'RACE generated TCR alpha and TCR beta cDNA libraries bearing sample barcodes and UMIs. TCRdb itself ran the 5' RACE reads through MiXCR, one entry per CDR3 protein. In the table there are 350,000 to 500,000 distinct CDR3 sequences, about 19% of which are singletons. This CDR3 has 15 residues. The V end lost 1 base, the J end lost 2 bases, and 9 bases lay between the germline ends. From germline, CDR1 is KGHDR and CDR2 SFDVKD. The J gene is TRBJ2-3, the V gene TRBV24-1; D is possibly TRBD1 (7 bases). The TCR originated in an adult woman who had mild COVID-19 (a few samples of this study predate the infection). Cell type and time point are not known. The sample consisted of PBMCs or a T cell subset sorted from them (not recorded which). CDR3 sequence: CATSDFRGATDTQYF. In nucleotides, the CDR3 is TGTGCCACCAGTGATTTCAGGGGGGCCACAGATACGCAGTATTTT.